This T cell receptor beta chain was sequenced for a study of technical replicates of blood from a handful of donors (TCRdb year 2017). The library relied on the immunoSEQ multiplex PCR assay. TCRdb took over this immuneACCESS table, retaining in-frame rearrangements with V and J assigned. Such tables are incomplete; in checked studies, under half of the missing clones stem from an unresolved V gene, and the remainder is unexplained. Recorded for this sample are roughly 72,000 clones; just under 95% of them occurred a single time. Under 0.5% of the sample rests with the top ten. This clone was counted a single time. What this receptor recognizes is not known. Base qualities are not recorded, but no much larger clone differs from it by a single base. V loses 5 bases, J loses 1 base, and the germline ends lie 7 bases apart. The germline V gene gives CDR1 as SGHTA and CDR2 as FQGTGA. The CDR3, from cysteine to phenylalanine, totals 13 residues. Solely the CDR3 DNA is kept, with 39 bases framed from the first base.

The V and J segments used are TRBV7-3 and TRBJ2-3; the D gene is perhaps TRBD1, from 5 matching bases. Sample: T cells isolated from PBMCs. The clonotype was recovered from a human donor in good health. The DNA is TGTGCCAGCAGCGTACAGGGCACAGATACGCAGTATTTT. Its product reads: CASSVQGTDTQYF.